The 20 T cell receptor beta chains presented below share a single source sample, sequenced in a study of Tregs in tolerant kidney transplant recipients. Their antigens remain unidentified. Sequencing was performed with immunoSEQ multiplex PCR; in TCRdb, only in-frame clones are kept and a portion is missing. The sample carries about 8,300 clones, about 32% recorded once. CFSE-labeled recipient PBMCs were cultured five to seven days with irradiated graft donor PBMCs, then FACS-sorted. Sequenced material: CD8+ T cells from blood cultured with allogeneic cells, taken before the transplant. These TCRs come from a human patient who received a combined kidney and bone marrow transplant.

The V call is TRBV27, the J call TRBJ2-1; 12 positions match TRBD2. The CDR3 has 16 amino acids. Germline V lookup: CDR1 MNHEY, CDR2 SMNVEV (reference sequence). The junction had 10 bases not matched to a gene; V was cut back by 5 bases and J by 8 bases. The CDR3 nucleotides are TGTGCCAGCAGTCCGATACTAGCGGGAGGCCCTTATGAGCAGTTCTTC. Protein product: CASSPILAGGPYEQFF.

This CDR3 reads CASSLALGHYEQYF. CDR3 nucleotide sequence: TGTGCCAGCAGCTTAGCGCTGGGCCACTACGAGCAGTACTTC. The chain links TRBV7-9 to TRBJ2-7, with unresolved D. V lost 0 bases to trimming and J lost 3 bases, with 9 bases between them. Looked up from germline, CDR1 is SEHNR and CDR2 is FQNEAQ (reference sequence). This CDR3 has 14 residues.

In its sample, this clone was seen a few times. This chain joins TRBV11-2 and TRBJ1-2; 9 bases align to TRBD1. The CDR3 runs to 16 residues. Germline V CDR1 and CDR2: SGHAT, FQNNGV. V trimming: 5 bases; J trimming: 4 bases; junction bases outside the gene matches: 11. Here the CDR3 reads CASSQLEGQGIYGYTF. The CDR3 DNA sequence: TGTGCCAGCAGCCAGCTCGAGGGACAGGGAATCTATGGCTACACCTTC.

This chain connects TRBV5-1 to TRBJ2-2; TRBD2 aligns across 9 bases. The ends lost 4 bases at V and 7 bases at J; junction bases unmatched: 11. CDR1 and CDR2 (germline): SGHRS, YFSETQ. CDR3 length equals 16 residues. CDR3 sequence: CASSLGPAGGSGELFF. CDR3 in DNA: TGCGCCAGCAGCCTTGGGCCAGCGGGAGGCAGCGGGGAGCTGTTTTTT.

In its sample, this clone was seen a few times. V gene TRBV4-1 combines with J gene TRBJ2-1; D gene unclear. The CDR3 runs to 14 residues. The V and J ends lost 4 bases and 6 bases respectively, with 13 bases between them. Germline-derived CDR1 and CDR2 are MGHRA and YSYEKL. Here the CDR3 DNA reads TGCGCCAGCAGCCGGGCGAAAAGCAGCAATGAGCAGTTCTTC. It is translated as CASSRAKSSNEQFF.

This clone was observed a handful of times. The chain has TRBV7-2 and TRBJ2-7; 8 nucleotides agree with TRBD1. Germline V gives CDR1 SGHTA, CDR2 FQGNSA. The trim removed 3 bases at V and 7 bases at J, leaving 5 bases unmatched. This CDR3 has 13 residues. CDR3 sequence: CASSLQGAREQYF. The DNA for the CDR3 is TGTGCCAGCAGCTTGCAGGGGGCGCGAGAGCAGTACTTC.

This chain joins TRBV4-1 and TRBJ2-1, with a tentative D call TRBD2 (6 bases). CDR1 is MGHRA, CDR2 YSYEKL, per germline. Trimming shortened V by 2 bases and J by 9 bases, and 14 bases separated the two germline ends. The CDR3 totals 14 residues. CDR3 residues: CASSQLVLAPEQFF. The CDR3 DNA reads TGCGCCAGCAGCCAATTGGTGCTAGCGCCTGAGCAGTTCTTC.

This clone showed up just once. Here the CDR3 DNA reads TGTGCCAGCAGTATTTGGCAGGGGTTTTACAATGAGCAGTTCTTC. It codes for CASSIWQGFYNEQFF. The J gene is TRBJ2-1, the V gene TRBV27, with D possibly being TRBD1 (6 bases). The CDR3 consists of 15 residues. Germline-derived CDR1 and CDR2 are MNHEY and SMNVEV (reference sequence). Between the trimmed V and J ends, which lost 5 bases and 4 bases, there was a span of 15 bases.

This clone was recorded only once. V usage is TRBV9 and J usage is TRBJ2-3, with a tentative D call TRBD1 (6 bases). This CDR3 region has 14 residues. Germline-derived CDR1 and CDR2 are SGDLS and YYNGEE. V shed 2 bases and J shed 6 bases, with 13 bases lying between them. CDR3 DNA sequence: TGTGCCAGCAGCGTCCTTCACAGGGAGGATACGCAGTATTTT. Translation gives CASSVLHREDTQYF. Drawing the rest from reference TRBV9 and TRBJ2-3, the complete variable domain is DSGVTQTPKHLITATGQRVTLRCSPRSGDLSVYWYQQSLDQGLQFLIQYYNGEERAKGNILERFSAQQFPDLHSELNLSSLELGDSALYFCASSVLHREDTQYFGPGTRLTVL.

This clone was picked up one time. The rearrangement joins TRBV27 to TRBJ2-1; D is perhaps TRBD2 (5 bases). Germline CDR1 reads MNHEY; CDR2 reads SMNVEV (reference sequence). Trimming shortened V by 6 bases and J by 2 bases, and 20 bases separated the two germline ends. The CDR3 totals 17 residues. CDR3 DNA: TGTGCCAGCAGCACGCCAATATCGGGAAAGGCCTACAATGAGCAGTTCTTC. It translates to CASSTPISGKAYNEQFF.

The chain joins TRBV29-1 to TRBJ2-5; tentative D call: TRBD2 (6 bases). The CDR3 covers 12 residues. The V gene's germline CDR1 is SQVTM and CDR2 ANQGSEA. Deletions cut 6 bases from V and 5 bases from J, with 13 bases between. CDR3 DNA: TGCAGCGTCCGAACAGGAGGGGAGACCCAGTACTTC. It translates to CSVRTGGETQYF.

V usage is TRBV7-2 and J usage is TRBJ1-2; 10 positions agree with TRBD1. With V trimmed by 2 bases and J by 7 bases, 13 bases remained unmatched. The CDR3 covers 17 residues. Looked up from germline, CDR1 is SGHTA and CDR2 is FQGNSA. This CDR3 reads CASSLLPTGQGIGGYTF. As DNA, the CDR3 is TGTGCCAGCAGCTTATTACCAACGGGACAGGGGATTGGTGGCTACACCTTC.

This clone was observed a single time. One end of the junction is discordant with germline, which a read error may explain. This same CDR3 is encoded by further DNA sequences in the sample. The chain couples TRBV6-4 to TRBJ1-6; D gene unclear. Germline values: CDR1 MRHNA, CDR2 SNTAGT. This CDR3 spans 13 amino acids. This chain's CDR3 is CASSSGENSPLHF. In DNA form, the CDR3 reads TGTGCCAGCAGTTCCGGGGAGAATTCCCCCCTCCACTTT.

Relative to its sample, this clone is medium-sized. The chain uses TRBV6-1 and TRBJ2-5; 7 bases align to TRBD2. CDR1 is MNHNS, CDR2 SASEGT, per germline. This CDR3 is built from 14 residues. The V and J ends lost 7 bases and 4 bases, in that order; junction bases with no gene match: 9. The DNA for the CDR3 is TGTGCCAGCACCACCGGGAGGCGAGGAGAGACCCAGTACTTC. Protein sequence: CASTTGRRGETQYF.

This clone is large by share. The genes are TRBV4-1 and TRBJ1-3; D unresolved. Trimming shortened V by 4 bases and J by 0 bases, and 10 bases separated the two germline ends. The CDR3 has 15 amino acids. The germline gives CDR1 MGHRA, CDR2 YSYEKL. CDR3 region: CASSPNRGSGNTIYF. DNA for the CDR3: TGCGCCAGCAGCCCCAACCGAGGCTCTGGAAACACCATATATTTT.

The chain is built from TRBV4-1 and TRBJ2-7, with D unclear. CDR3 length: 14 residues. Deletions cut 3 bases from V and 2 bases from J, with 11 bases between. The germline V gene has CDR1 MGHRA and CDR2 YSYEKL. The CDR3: CASSQQASTYEQYF. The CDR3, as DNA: TGCGCCAGCAGCCAGCAAGCCTCAACCTACGAGCAGTACTTC.

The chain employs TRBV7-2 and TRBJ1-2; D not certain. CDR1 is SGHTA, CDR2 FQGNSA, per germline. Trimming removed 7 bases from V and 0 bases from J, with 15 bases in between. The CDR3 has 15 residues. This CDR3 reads CASNLLTGANYGYTF. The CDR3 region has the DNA TGTGCCAGCAACCTTCTAACGGGAGCTAACTATGGCTACACCTTC.

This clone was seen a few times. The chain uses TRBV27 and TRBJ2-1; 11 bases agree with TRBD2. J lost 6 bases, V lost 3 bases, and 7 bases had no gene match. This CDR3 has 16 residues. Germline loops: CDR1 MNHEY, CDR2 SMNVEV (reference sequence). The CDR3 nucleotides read TGTGCCAGCAGTTTGGTTCTAGCGGGGGGAATCAATGAGCAGTTCTTC. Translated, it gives CASSLVLAGGINEQFF.

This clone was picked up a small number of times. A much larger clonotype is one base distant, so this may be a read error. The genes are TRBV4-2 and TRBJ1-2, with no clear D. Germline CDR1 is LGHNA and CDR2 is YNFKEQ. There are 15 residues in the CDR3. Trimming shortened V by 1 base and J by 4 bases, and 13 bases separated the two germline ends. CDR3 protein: CASSQADKALYGYTF. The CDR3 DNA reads TGTGCCAGCAGCCAAGCAGACAAGGCTCTCTATGGCTACACCTTC.

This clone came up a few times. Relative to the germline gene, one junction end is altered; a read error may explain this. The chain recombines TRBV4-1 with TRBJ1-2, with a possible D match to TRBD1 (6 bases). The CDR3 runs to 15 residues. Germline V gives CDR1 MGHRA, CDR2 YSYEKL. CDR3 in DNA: TGTGCCAGCAGCCCCCCGACCAGGGGAAACTATGGCTACACCTTC. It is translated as CASSPPTRGNYGYTF.